This paragraph reports one T cell receptor (beta chain). Following autologous stem cell transplantation, relapse occurred in every patient, and exposure to brentuximab vedotin varied. Germline V gene data show CDR1 as MNHEY and CDR2 as SVGAGI. V was trimmed by 2 bases and J by 4 bases, leaving 9 bases between them. This CDR3 contains 14 residues. The record originates from a study of PD-1 blockade in classical Hodgkin lymphoma. Sequencing was performed with immunoSEQ multiplex PCR; in TCRdb, only in-frame clones are kept and a portion is missing. Found here are approximately 41,000 clones, about 85% of them singletons; the top ten hold about 5.5%.

This chain joins TRBV6-5 and TRBJ1-3, with D perhaps matching TRBD1 (6 bases). The sample in question was peripheral blood mononuclear cells (PBMCs), obtained before the second cycle of nivolumab. This TCR was sampled from a human donor with classical Hodgkin lymphoma. This CDR3 is CASSYGGQGNTIYF. CDR3 bases: TGTGCCAGCAGTTACGGGGGGCAAGGAAACACCATATATTTT.